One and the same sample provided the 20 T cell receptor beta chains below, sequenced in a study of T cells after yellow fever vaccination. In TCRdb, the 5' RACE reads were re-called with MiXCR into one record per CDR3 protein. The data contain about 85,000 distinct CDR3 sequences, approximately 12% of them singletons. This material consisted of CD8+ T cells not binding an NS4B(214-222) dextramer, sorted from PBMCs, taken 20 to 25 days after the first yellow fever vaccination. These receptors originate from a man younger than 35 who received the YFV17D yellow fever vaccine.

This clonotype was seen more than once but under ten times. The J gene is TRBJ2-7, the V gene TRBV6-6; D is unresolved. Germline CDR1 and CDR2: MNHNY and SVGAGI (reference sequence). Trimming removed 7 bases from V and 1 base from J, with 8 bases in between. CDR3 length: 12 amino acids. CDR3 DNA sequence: TGTGCCAGCAATGGGCCTTCCTACGAGCAGTACGTC. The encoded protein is CASNGPSYEQYV.

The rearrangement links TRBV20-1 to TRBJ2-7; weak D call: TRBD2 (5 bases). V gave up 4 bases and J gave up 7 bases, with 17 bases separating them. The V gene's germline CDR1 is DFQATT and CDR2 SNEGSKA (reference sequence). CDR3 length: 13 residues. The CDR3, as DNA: TGCAGTGCTAAGAATGAATATACGGGAGAGCAGTACTTC. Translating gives CSAKNEYTGEQYF.

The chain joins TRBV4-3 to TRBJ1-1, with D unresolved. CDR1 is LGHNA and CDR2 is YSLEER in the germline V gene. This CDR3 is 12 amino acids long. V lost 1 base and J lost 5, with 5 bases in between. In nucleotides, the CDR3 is TGCGCCAGCAGCCAAGGTCAGACTGAAGCTTTCTTT. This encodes CASSQGQTEAFF.

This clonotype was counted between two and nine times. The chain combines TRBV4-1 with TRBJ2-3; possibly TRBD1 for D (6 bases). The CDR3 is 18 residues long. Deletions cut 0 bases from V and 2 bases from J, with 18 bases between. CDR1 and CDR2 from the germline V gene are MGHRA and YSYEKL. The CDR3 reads CASSQDLGGRALTDTQYF. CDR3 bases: TGCGCCAGCAGCCAAGATCTTGGGGGCAGGGCCCTCACAGATACGCAGTATTTT.

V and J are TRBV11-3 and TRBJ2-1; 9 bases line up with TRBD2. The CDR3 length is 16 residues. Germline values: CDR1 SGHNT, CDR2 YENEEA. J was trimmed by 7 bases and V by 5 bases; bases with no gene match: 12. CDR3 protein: CASSPQGGGARNEQFF. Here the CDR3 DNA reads TGTGCCAGCAGCCCCCAGGGCGGGGGGGCCAGGAATGAGCAGTTCTTC.

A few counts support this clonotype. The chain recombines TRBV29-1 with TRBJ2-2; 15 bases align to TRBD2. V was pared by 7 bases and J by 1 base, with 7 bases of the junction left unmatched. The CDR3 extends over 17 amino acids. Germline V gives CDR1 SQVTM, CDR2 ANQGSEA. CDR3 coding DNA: TGCAGCGCCCGAACGGGACTAGCGGGGGGGAACACCGGGGAGCTGTTTTTT. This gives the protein CSARTGLAGGNTGELFF.

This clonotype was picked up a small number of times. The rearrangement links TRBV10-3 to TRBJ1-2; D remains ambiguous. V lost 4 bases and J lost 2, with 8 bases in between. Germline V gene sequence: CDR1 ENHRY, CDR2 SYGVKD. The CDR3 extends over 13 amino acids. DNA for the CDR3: TGTGCCATCAGTGGTAACAGAAACTATGGCTACACCTTC. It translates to CAISGNRNYGYTF.

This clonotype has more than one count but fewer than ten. The DNA for the CDR3 is TGTGCCAGCAGCTCCCGGGGGGGACGTGACACTGAAGCTTTCTTT. Its translation is CASSSRGGRDTEAFF. V and J are TRBV11-3 and TRBJ1-1; tentatively, D is TRBD1 (5 bases). V gave up 4 bases and J gave up 3 bases, with 15 bases separating them. This CDR3 spans 15 amino acids. The germline V gene encodes CDR1 SGHNT and CDR2 YENEEA.

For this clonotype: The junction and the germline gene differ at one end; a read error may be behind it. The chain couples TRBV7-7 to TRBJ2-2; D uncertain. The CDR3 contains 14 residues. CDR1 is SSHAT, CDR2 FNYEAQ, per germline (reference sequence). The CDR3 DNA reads TGTGCTAGCAGCTCCGATACGAACACCGGGGAGCTGTTTTTT. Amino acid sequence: CASSSDTNTGELFF.

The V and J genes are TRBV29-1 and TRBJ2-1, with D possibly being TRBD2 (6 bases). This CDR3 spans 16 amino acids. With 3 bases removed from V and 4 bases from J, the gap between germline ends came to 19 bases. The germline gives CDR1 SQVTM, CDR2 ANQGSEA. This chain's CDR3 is CSVEILGGTPYNEQFF. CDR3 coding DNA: TGCAGCGTTGAGATCCTTGGAGGGACCCCATACAATGAGCAGTTCTTC.

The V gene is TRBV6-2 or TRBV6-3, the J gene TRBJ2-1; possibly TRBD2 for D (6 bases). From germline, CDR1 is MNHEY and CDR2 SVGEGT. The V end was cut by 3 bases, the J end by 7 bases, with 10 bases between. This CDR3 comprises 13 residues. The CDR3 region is CASSYRGMNEQFF. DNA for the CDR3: TGTGCCAGCAGTTATCGGGGGATGAATGAGCAGTTCTTC.

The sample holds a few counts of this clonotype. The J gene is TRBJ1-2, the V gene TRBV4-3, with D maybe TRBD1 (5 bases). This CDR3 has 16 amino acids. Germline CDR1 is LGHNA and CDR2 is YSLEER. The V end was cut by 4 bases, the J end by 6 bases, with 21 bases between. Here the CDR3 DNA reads TGCGCCAGCAGCCTCCTCTGGGGGGGAGATGGCGATGGCTACACCTTC. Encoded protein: CASSLLWGGDGDGYTF.

The CDR3 DNA reads TGTGCCAGCAGCTTTGCCTCCCTGGAAAACACCGGGGAGCTGTTTTTT. Translation gives CASSFASLENTGELFF. The chain carries TRBV12-3 or TRBV12-4 and TRBJ2-2, with no clear D. CDR3 size: 16 residues. Deletions cut 6 bases from V and 2 bases from J, with 16 bases between.

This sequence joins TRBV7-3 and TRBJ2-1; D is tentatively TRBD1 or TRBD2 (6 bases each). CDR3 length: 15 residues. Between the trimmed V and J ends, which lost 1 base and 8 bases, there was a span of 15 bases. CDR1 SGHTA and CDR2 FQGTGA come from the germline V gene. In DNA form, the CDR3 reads TGTGCCAGCAGCTTAAAACCGGGGGCGAAGGATGAGCAGTTCTTC. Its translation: CASSLKPGAKDEQFF.

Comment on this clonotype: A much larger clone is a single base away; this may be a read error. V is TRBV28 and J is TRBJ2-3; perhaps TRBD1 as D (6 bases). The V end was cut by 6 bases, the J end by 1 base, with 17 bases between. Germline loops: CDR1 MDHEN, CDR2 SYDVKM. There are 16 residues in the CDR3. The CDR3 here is CASSTPRDTGTDTQYF. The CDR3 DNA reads TGTGCCAGCAGCACACCCCGGGACACGGGCACAGATACGCAGTATTTT.

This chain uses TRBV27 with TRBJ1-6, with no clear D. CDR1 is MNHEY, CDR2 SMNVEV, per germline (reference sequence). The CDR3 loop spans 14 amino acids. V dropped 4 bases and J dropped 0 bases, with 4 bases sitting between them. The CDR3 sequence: CASSSVSYNSPLHF. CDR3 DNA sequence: TGTGCCAGCAGTTCCGTCTCCTATAATTCACCCCTCCACTTT.

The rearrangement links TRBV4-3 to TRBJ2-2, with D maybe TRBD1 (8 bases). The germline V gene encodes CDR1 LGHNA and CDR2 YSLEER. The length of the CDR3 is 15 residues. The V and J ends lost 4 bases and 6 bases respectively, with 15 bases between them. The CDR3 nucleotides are TGCGCCAGCAGCCCCCACAGGGGGAGGGCCGGGGAGCTGTTTTTT. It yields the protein CASSPHRGRAGELFF.

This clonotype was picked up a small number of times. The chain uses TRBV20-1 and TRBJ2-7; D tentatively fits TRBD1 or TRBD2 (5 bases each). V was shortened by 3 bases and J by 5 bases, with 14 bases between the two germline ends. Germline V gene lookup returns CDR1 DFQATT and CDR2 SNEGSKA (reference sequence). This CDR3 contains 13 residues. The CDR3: CSASSGGNHEQYF. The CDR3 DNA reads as TGCAGTGCTAGCTCTGGGGGTAACCACGAGCAGTACTTC.

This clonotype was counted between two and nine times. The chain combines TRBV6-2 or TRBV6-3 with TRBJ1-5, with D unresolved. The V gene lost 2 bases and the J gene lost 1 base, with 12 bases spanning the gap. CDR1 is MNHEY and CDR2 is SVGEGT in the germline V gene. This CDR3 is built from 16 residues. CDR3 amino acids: CASSYLAYTSNQPQHF. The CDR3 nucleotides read TGTGCCAGCAGTTACCTCGCATATACCAGCAATCAGCCCCAGCATTTT.

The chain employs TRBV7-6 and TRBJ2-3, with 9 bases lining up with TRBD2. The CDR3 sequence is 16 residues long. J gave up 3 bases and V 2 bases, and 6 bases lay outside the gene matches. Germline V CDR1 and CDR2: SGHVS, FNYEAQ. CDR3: CASSLITSGGTDTQYF. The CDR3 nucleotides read TGTGCCAGCAGCTTAATAACGAGCGGGGGGACAGATACGCAGTATTTT.